One and the same sample provided the 16 T cell receptor beta chains below, sequenced in a study of blood T cell repertoires in COVID-19. Sequenced by immunoSEQ multiplex PCR; TCRdb stores in-frame clones only, minus some. The data hold around 41,000 clones, with about 88% observed a single time. The sample comprised peripheral blood. All receptors derive from a human donor in a cohort sampled during active COVID-19.

The chain recombines TRBV18 with TRBJ2-6; 8 nucleotides align to TRBD1. In germline, CDR1 is KGHSH, CDR2 LQKENI. The CDR3 length is 18 residues. J was trimmed by 0 bases and V by 2 bases; bases with no gene match: 6. The CDR3 reads CASSPATGGISGANVLTF. For the CDR3, the DNA is TGTGCCAGCTCACCAGCTACAGGGGGAATCTCTGGGGCCAACGTCCTGACTTTC.

As to this clone: The sample carries other DNA sequences with the same CDR3. The CDR3 DNA sequence: TGTGCCAGCAACCGACAGGGTCCGAACACTGAAGCTTTCTTT. Translated: CASNRQGPNTEAFF. This rearrangement joins TRBV27 to TRBJ1-1; 7 nucleotides match TRBD1. Looked up from germline, CDR1 is MNHEY and CDR2 is SMNVEV (reference sequence). The CDR3 extends over 14 amino acids. The trim removed 7 bases at V and 1 base at J, leaving 6 bases unmatched.

The chain uses TRBV21-1 and TRBJ2-5; TRBD2, as called in the table, went unchecked against the DNA. TRBV21-1 is noted as a pseudogene. This CDR3 is 16 amino acids long. The CDR3 loop is CASPPAGWRAEETQYF. The CDR3 coding sequence is TGTGCCAGCCCTCCTGCGGGTTGGCGGGCCGAAGAGACCCAGTACTTC.

This clone was observed a single time. V and J are TRBV19 and TRBJ1-2, with D unresolved. The CDR3 is made up of 13 amino acids. Trimming removed 5 bases at V and 4 bases at J, with 11 bases between. Germline V gene lookup returns CDR1 LNHDA and CDR2 SQIVND (reference sequence). This chain's CDR3 is CASSPVDFYGYTF. CDR3 DNA sequence: TGTGCCAGTAGTCCGGTAGACTTCTATGGCTACACCTTC.

The chain recombines TRBV18 with TRBJ1-5; perhaps TRBD1 as D (6 bases). The CDR3 loop spans 16 amino acids. The V and J ends lost 5 bases and 4 bases respectively, with 18 bases between them. The germline V gene has CDR1 KGHSH and CDR2 LQKENI. The CDR3 loop is CASSDRHRVLNQPQHF. In DNA, the CDR3 is TGTGCCAGCTCAGATAGGCACAGGGTATTGAATCAGCCCCAGCATTTT.

The chain carries TRBV7-6 and TRBJ2-3, with D possibly being TRBD2 (5 bases). Germline V gives CDR1 SGHVS, CDR2 FNYEAQ. Between the trimmed V and J ends, which lost 5 bases and 9 bases, there was a span of 21 bases. The CDR3 sequence is 15 residues long. The CDR3 DNA follows: TGTGCCAGCAGCCTGCTTTTTGAGAGGGCCAGGACGCAGTATTTT. This encodes CASSLLFERARTQYF.

The V gene is TRBV10-1, the J gene TRBJ1-5; possible D gene TRBD1, 6 bases. The V end lost 8 bases, the J end lost 0 bases, and 14 bases lay between the germline ends. CDR1 is WNHNN and CDR2 is SYGVQD in the germline V gene (reference sequence). The CDR3 length is 15 residues. The DNA of the CDR3 is TGCGCCAGCGCTAGGGGACATTCTAGCAATCAGCCCCAGCATTTT. It yields the protein CASARGHSSNQPQHF.

J is TRBJ1-1 and V is TRBV11-3; no reliable D call. The germline V gene has CDR1 SGHNT and CDR2 YENEEA. The ends were cut back, 2 bases at V and 1 base at J, with 17 bases in the middle. CDR3 length: 17 residues. CDR3 amino acids: CASSLKSARQRNTEAFF. The CDR3 DNA is TGTGCCAGCAGCTTAAAGAGTGCGCGGCAACGGAACACTGAAGCTTTCTTT.

The chain is built from TRBV18 and TRBJ2-7; 9 nucleotides line up with TRBD1. This CDR3 has 13 residues. The germline V gene has CDR1 KGHSH and CDR2 LQKENI. J was trimmed by 5 bases and V by 6 bases; bases with no gene match: 5. Written as DNA, the CDR3 is TGTGCCAGCTCGCGGACAGGGGACCACGAGCAGTACTTC. This sequence encodes CASSRTGDHEQYF.

This clone has just one count. CDR3 DNA: TGTGCCAGCTCACCACCGAACAGGGGGCCTGGAAACACCATATATTTT. This encodes CASSPPNRGPGNTIYF. The chain links TRBV18 to TRBJ1-3; TRBD1 aligns across 9 bases. V shed 0 bases and J 2 bases; nucleotides not matched to a gene: 2. There are 16 residues in the CDR3. Germline V lookup: CDR1 KGHSH, CDR2 LQKENI.

CDR3 amino acids: CASLGGSGNTIYF. CDR3 bases: TGTGCCAGCTTAGGGGGCTCTGGAAACACCATATATTTT. The chain has TRBV12-3 or TRBV12-4 and TRBJ1-3; the D gene is possibly TRBD1 (6 bases). The CDR3 contains 13 residues. V was pared by 8 bases and J by 0 bases, with 8 bases between.

V usage is TRBV9 and J usage is TRBJ2-1, with 7 bases aligning to TRBD1. Looked up from germline, CDR1 is SGDLS and CDR2 is YYNGEE. This CDR3 has 14 residues. V shed 3 bases and J 2 bases; nucleotides not matched to a gene: 2. The CDR3: CASSDGTAYNEQFF. The DNA of the CDR3 is TGTGCCAGCAGCGACGGGACAGCCTACAATGAGCAGTTCTTC.

This chain links TRBV6-4 with TRBJ2-4, with a tentative D call TRBD2 (6 bases). With 0 bases removed from V and 0 bases from J, the gap between germline ends came to 24 bases. CDR1 MRHNA and CDR2 SNTAGT come from the germline V gene. The CDR3 spans 21 residues. The CDR3 protein is CASSDSTEVVADSLAKNIQYF. The DNA for the CDR3 is TGTGCCAGCAGTGACTCGACGGAGGTGGTAGCGGATTCCTTAGCCAAAAACATTCAGTACTTC.

This chain connects TRBV10-3 to TRBJ2-3; possibly TRBD2 for D (6 bases). The CDR3 totals 15 residues. Germline V CDR1 and CDR2: ENHRY, SYGVKD. With 4 bases removed from V and 1 base from J, the gap between germline ends came to 12 bases. CDR3 protein: CAISALGGGTDTQYF. In nucleotides, the CDR3 is TGTGCCATCAGTGCGCTGGGCGGGGGCACAGATACGCAGTATTTT.

The CDR3 bases are TGTGCCAGCAGTCTAGCTGTGGGCTCCTACAATGAGCAGTTCTTC. It is translated as CASSLAVGSYNEQFF. The chain links TRBV6-6 to TRBJ2-1; perhaps TRBD2 as D (5 bases). Trimming pared 5 bases from V and 0 bases from J, leaving 11 bases between. The germline CDR1 and CDR2 sequences are MNHNY and SVGAGI (reference sequence). The CDR3 has 15 residues.

This rearrangement joins TRBV9 to TRBJ1-6; D unclear. Germline V gene lookup returns CDR1 SGDLS and CDR2 YYNGEE. The ends were cut back, 0 bases at V and 10 bases at J, with 5 bases in the middle. The CDR3 length is 12 residues. The CDR3 loop reads CASSVGGSPLHF. The CDR3 DNA is TGTGCCAGCAGCGTAGGCGGCTCACCCCTCCACTTT.